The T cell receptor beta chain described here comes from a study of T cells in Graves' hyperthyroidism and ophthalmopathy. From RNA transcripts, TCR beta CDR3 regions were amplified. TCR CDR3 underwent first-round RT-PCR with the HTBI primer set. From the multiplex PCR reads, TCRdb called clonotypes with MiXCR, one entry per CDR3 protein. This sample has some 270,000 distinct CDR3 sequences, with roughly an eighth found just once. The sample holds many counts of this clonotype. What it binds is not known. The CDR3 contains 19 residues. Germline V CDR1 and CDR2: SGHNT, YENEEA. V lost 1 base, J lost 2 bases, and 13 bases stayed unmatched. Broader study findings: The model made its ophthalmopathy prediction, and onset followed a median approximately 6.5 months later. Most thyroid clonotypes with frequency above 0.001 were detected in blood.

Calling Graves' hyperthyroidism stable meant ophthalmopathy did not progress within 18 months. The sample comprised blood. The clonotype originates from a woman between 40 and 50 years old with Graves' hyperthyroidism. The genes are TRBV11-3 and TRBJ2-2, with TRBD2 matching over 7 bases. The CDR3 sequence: CASSLVAWSGTSNTGELFF. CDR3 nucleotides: TGTGCCAGCAGCTTAGTGGCCTGGAGCGGGACCTCTAACACCGGGGAGCTGTTTTTT.